The 31 T cell receptor beta chains given below trace back to one sample, sequenced in a study of patients and donors after allogeneic stem cell transplantation. From the RT-PCR reads, TCRdb called clonotypes with MiXCR, one entry per CDR3 protein. This sample has about 410,000 distinct CDR3 sequences, with roughly 17% found just once. Sequenced: blood, either unsorted or a sorted T cell fraction (not recorded which). These receptors were obtained from a human donor who was either an allogeneic HSCT recipient or a stem cell or donor lymphocyte infusion donor (not recorded which). It is not recorded whose cells these are; they may come from a transplant donor.

This clonotype was counted between two and nine times. The chain uses TRBV12-3 or TRBV12-4 and TRBJ1-2; 7 bases agree with TRBD1. The V segment lost 7 bases and the J segment 8 bases; nucleotides outside the gene matches: 7. The CDR3 extends over 12 amino acids. DNA of the CDR3: TGTGCCAGCACCTTCAGGGGGAGGGGCTACACCTTC. Translation gives CASTFRGRGYTF.

The table lists this clonotype with many counts. The V gene is TRBV5-1, the J gene TRBJ2-1, with D unresolved. Between the trimmed V and J ends, which lost 2 bases and 1 base, there was a span of 10 bases. The CDR3 has 15 amino acids. Per germline, CDR1 SGHRS and CDR2 YFSETQ. In DNA, the CDR3 is TGCGCCAGCAGCTTATCTGGCCTTTCCTACAATGAGCAGTTCTTC. Protein: CASSLSGLSYNEQFF.

In its sample, this clonotype was seen many times. This sequence joins TRBV12-3 or TRBV12-4 and TRBJ2-2; 9 bases are shared with TRBD1. The V gene end was trimmed by 5 bases and the J gene end by 0 bases; junction bases not matched to a gene: 7. The CDR3 length is 17 residues. The CDR3 spells CASSGQGWGSNTGELFF. CDR3 DNA sequence: TGTGCCAGCAGTGGACAGGGGTGGGGTTCGAACACCGGGGAGCTGTTTTTT.

This clonotype showed up just a few times. The chain has TRBV6-5 and TRBJ2-2; 8 bases map to TRBD2. The CDR3 consists of 16 residues. The germline CDR1 and CDR2 sequences are MNHEY and SVGAGI. J gave up 4 bases and V 2 bases, and 6 bases lay outside the gene matches. The CDR3 loop is CASSYPAGGTTGELFF. The CDR3 nucleotides read TGTGCCAGCAGTTACCCCGCGGGGGGAACCACCGGGGAGCTGTTTTTT.

This clonotype was observed many times. The chain links TRBV12-3 or TRBV12-4 to TRBJ1-6; TRBD1 matches at 7 bases. V dropped 5 bases and J dropped 6; count of bases not matched to a gene: 4. The CDR3 runs 14 residues. The CDR3 here is CASSRRQGNSPLHF. CDR3 in DNA: TGTGCCAGCAGTCGCCGACAGGGTAATTCACCCCTCCACTTT.

This clonotype has just a few counts. The gene calls are TRBV2 and TRBJ1-1, with unresolved D. The CDR3 contains 13 residues. Deletions cut 7 bases from V and 1 base from J, with 10 bases between. Per the germline V gene, CDR1 is SNHLY and CDR2 is FYNNEI. CDR3 DNA: TGTGCCAGCATTCAAAGAGAGAACACTGAAGCTTTCTTT. It is translated as CASIQRENTEAFF.

This chain uses TRBV20-1 with TRBJ2-2; 9 nucleotides agree with TRBD2. Germline V gene sequence: CDR1 DFQATT, CDR2 SNEGSKA (reference sequence). The CDR3 loop spans 16 amino acids. J was trimmed by 5 bases and V by 3 bases; bases with no gene match: 10. As DNA, the CDR3 is TGCAGTGCTAGGGTCCCGGGACTAGCAAGTACCGGGGAGCTGTTTTTT. Its translation is CSARVPGLASTGELFF.

V usage is TRBV11-1 and J usage is TRBJ2-1; tentatively, D is TRBD2 (7 bases). V gave up 8 bases and J gave up 5 bases, with 16 bases separating them. Germline CDR1 and CDR2: SGHAT and FQDESV (reference sequence). There are 14 residues in the CDR3. The CDR3 reads CASRGAGAHNEQFF. The CDR3 DNA reads as TGTGCCAGCCGGGGGGCGGGGGCCCACAATGAGCAGTTCTTC.

This clonotype has a count of ten or more. The rearrangement uses TRBV12-3 or TRBV12-4 and TRBJ2-5; D gene ambiguous. Trimming shortened V by 6 bases and J by 2 bases, and 13 bases separated the two germline ends. This CDR3 comprises 14 residues. The CDR3 is CASRETGRQETQYF. The CDR3 DNA reads TGTGCCAGCAGGGAAACCGGACGACAAGAGACCCAGTACTTC.

This clonotype was observed at least ten times. CDR3 DNA: TGCGCCAGCAGCTCCGGGACTAGCGTTTCCTACGAGCAGTACTTC. This translates into CASSSGTSVSYEQYF. The rearrangement uses TRBV5-1 and TRBJ2-7, with 10 bases matching TRBD2. With V trimmed by 3 bases and J by 1 base, 4 bases remained unmatched. The CDR3 extends over 15 amino acids. Germline-derived CDR1 and CDR2 are SGHRS and YFSETQ.

This clonotype was seen a few times. The chain links TRBV30 to TRBJ2-7; D may be TRBD1 or TRBD2 (6 bases each). The V end lost 2 bases, the J end lost 5 bases, and 13 bases lay between the germline ends. Germline V gene data show CDR1 as GTSNPN and CDR2 as SVGIG (reference sequence). The CDR3 length is 13 residues. The CDR3 DNA reads TGTGCCTGGAGTCGGGGGCGCAGCCACGAGCAGTACTTC. As protein: CAWSRGRSHEQYF.

This clonotype was found a few times. V usage is TRBV20-1 and J usage is TRBJ2-3; tentatively, D is TRBD1 or TRBD2 (5 bases each). V shed 8 bases and J shed 10 bases, with 13 bases lying between them. The CDR3 runs to 10 residues. CDR1 and CDR2 from the germline V gene are DFQATT and SNEGSKA (reference sequence). CDR3 sequence: CSIPVGAQYF. CDR3 nucleotide sequence: TGCAGTATCCCTGTGGGGGCGCAGTATTTT.

The chain is built from TRBV2 and TRBJ2-3; maybe TRBD1 (7 bases). The CDR3 sequence is 15 residues long. Trimming took 3 bases from V and 2 from J, leaving 12 bases between them. Germline assignment: CDR1 SNHLY and CDR2 FYNNEI. The CDR3 coding sequence is TGTGCCAGCAGTGACAGGGGGGTTTTCACAGATACGCAGTATTTT. This translates into CASSDRGVFTDTQYF. Drawing the rest from reference TRBV2 and TRBJ2-3, the complete variable domain is EPEVTQTPSHQVTQMGQEVILRCVPISNHLYFYWYRQILGQKVEFLVSFYNNEISEKSEIFDDQFSVERPDGSNFTLKIRSTKLEDSAMYFCASSDRGVFTDTQYFGPGTRLTVL.

This clonotype occurred a few times. V is TRBV9 and J is TRBJ2-3; weak D call: TRBD2 (5 bases). V lost 0 bases, J lost 4 bases, and 9 bases lay in between. The CDR3 consists of 14 residues. The germline V gene has CDR1 SGDLS and CDR2 YYNGEE. The CDR3 reads CASSVGTPPDTQYF. CDR3 in DNA: TGTGCCAGCAGCGTAGGGACTCCTCCAGATACGCAGTATTTT.

This clonotype was seen only a few times. The rearrangement uses TRBV6-5 and TRBJ1-1; D gene uncertain. Germline CDR1 is MNHEY and CDR2 is SVGAGI. The CDR3 consists of 15 residues. V dropped 0 bases and J dropped 0 bases, with 8 bases sitting between them. The CDR3 nucleotides read TGTGCCAGCAGTTACTCGATGTGGGTGAACACTGAAGCTTTCTTT. Residues: CASSYSMWVNTEAFF.

The chain recombines TRBV20-1 with TRBJ1-2; 7 nucleotides agree with TRBD1. Germline V gene lookup returns CDR1 DFQATT and CDR2 SNEGSKA (reference sequence). After removal of 5 bases from V and 7 bases from J, the junction contained 16 bases not matched to a gene. The CDR3 runs 15 residues. CDR3 sequence: CSAAHQRQGRSGYTF. The CDR3 DNA reads TGCAGTGCTGCCCACCAGAGACAGGGTAGATCTGGCTACACCTTC.

V usage is TRBV10-3 and J usage is TRBJ2-3; TRBD2 is a possible D gene (5 bases). The germline V and J ends were trimmed by 6 bases and 2 bases, with 12 bases remaining between them. CDR3 length: 14 amino acids. Germline lookup yields CDR1 ENHRY and CDR2 SYGVKD. The CDR3 nucleotides are TGTGCCATCAGGGAAGGACTCTACACAGATACGCAGTATTTT. Protein sequence: CAIREGLYTDTQYF.

The chain has TRBV20-1 and TRBJ2-1; TRBD2 agrees at 11 bases. This CDR3 is built from 14 residues. Per the germline V gene, CDR1 is DFQATT and CDR2 is SNEGSKA (reference sequence). With V trimmed by 1 base and J by 7 bases, 3 bases remained unmatched. The DNA of the CDR3 is TGCAGTGCTAGAGTTAGCGGGGGGGCTAATGAGCAGTTCTTC. This gives the protein CSARVSGGANEQFF.

The V call is TRBV29-1, the J call TRBJ1-5; D possibly corresponds to TRBD1 (5 bases). Trimming left V 6 bases short and J 0 bases short, with 12 bases between. CDR3 length equals 14 residues. Germline loops: CDR1 SQVTM, CDR2 ANQGSEA. The CDR3 sequence is CSVQRDYSNQPQHF. The DNA of the CDR3 is TGCAGCGTGCAACGGGACTATAGCAATCAGCCCCAGCATTTT.

The chain couples TRBV12-3 or TRBV12-4 to TRBJ2-7; D is possibly TRBD1 (6 bases). V gave up 2 bases and J gave up 4 bases, with 12 bases separating them. The CDR3 is made up of 14 amino acids. CDR3 in amino acids: CASSLRDTGYEQYF. As DNA, the CDR3 is TGTGCCAGCAGTTTAAGGGACACCGGATACGAGCAGTACTTC.

This clonotype has just a few counts. The rearrangement uses TRBV19 and TRBJ2-4; possibly TRBD1 for D (6 bases). Germline CDR1 is LNHDA and CDR2 is SQIVND (reference sequence). V shed 3 bases and J shed 10 bases, with 13 bases lying between them. The CDR3 spans 13 residues. The CDR3 coding sequence is TGTGCCAGTAGTATTCACAGGGATGGTATTCAGTACTTC. Translating gives CASSIHRDGIQYF.

This clonotype has a count of ten or more. The chain couples TRBV4-3 to TRBJ1-4; 8 nucleotides match TRBD1. The germline CDR1 and CDR2 sequences are LGHNA and YSLEER. Trimming at V came to 0 bases and at J to 4 bases, leaving 4 bases not matched to a gene. The CDR3 runs 16 residues. In DNA, the CDR3 is TGCGCCAGCAGCCAAGACCGGACAGGGCTTAATGAAAAACTGTTTTTT. This codes for CASSQDRTGLNEKLFF.

The chain recombines TRBV28 with TRBJ2-5, with D unclear. Trimming removed 3 bases at V and 6 bases at J, with 14 bases between. This CDR3 contains 14 residues. Per germline, CDR1 MDHEN and CDR2 SYDVKM. CDR3 loop: CASSFYLGSQTQYF. CDR3 coding DNA: TGTGCCAGCAGTTTCTACCTCGGGTCCCAGACCCAGTACTTC.

This clonotype occurred many times. The CDR3 protein is CAISAAKLAGYNEQFF. CDR3 in DNA: TGTGCCATCAGTGCTGCGAAGCTAGCGGGATACAATGAGCAGTTCTTC. This chain connects TRBV10-3 to TRBJ2-1; 9 bases match TRBD2. Unmatched junction bases numbered 8, after V lost 4 bases and J lost 4 bases. The CDR3 sequence is 16 residues long. Germline V gene lookup returns CDR1 ENHRY and CDR2 SYGVKD.

The chain links TRBV4-1 to TRBJ2-3; tentative D call: TRBD1 (6 bases). Germline CDR1 and CDR2: MGHRA and YSYEKL. There are 16 residues in the CDR3. Trimming shortened V by 4 bases and J by 2 bases, and 16 bases separated the two germline ends. Here the CDR3 reads CASSRMRGQHTDTQYF. The CDR3 DNA reads TGCGCCAGCAGCCGCATGAGGGGACAACACACAGATACGCAGTATTTT.

This clonotype was observed many times. The V and J genes are TRBV5-1 and TRBJ2-4; D might be TRBD1 (6 bases). Germline V gene lookup returns CDR1 SGHRS and CDR2 YFSETQ. The CDR3 consists of 14 residues. Trimming stripped 2 bases from V and 7 bases from J, with 13 bases between. Here the CDR3 reads CASSLSPGVNIQYF. The DNA for the CDR3 is TGCGCCAGCAGCTTAAGTCCAGGGGTGAACATTCAGTACTTC.

The rearrangement uses TRBV19 and TRBJ2-1; TRBD2 agrees at 15 bases. Per the germline V gene, CDR1 is LNHDA and CDR2 is SQIVND (reference sequence). CDR3 length: 16 amino acids. J lost 4 bases, V lost 7 bases, and 5 bases had no gene match. The CDR3 spells CASTAGLAGGYNEQFF. DNA for the CDR3: TGTGCCAGTACCGCGGGACTAGCGGGAGGATACAATGAGCAGTTCTTC. Based on the CDR3 plus reference TRBV19 and TRBJ2-1, the full variable domain is DGGITQSPKYLFRKEGQNVTLSCEQNLNHDAMYWYRQDPGQGLRLIYYSQIVNDFQKGDIAEGYSVSREKKESFPLTVTSAQKNPTAFYLCASTAGLAGGYNEQFFGPGTRLTVL.

This clonotype came up many times. The chain links TRBV3-1 to TRBJ1-5, with unresolved D. The CDR3 has 14 residues. Germline-derived CDR1 and CDR2 are LGHDT and YNNKEL (reference sequence). The V and J ends lost 0 bases and 8 bases respectively, with 11 bases between them. CDR3 in amino acids: CASSQDLWGKPQHF. CDR3 DNA: TGTGCCAGCAGCCAAGATCTTTGGGGAAAGCCCCAGCATTTT.

This clonotype was seen only a few times. The chain employs TRBV19 and TRBJ1-5; D is perhaps TRBD1 (6 bases). Per the germline V gene, CDR1 is LNHDA and CDR2 is SQIVND (reference sequence). V was cut by 5 bases and J by 0 bases, with 11 bases left in between. The CDR3 has 15 amino acids. This chain's CDR3 is CASSYSGDSNQPQHF. In DNA, the CDR3 is TGTGCCAGTAGTTATTCAGGGGATAGCAATCAGCCCCAGCATTTT.

This clonotype appeared many times. The gene calls are TRBV24-1 and TRBJ2-7; D gene ambiguous. V was clipped by 4 bases and J by 6 bases, with 6 bases between them. Germline-derived CDR1 and CDR2 are KGHDR and SFDVKD. This CDR3 contains 11 residues. The CDR3 DNA sequence: TGTGCCACCAGTGAGTCGTCCGAGCAGTACTTC. This translates into CATSESSEQYF.

The chain couples TRBV12-3 or TRBV12-4 to TRBJ2-3, with D possibly matching TRBD1 (5 bases). The ends were cut back, 2 bases at V and 2 bases at J, with 14 bases in the middle. The CDR3 has 16 amino acids. Here the CDR3 DNA reads TGTGCCAGCAGTTTAAAGCCAGGGCCTTTCACAGATACGCAGTATTTT. Protein: CASSLKPGPFTDTQYF.